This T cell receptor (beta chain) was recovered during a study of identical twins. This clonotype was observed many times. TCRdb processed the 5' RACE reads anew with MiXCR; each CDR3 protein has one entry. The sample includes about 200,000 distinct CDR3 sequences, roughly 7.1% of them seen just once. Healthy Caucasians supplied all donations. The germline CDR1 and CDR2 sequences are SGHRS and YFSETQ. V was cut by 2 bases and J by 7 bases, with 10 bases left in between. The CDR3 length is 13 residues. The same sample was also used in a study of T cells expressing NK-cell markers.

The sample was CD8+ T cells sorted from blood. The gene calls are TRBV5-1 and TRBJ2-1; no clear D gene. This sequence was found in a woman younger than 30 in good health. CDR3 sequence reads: CASSFGSQNEQFF. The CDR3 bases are TGCGCCAGCAGCTTTGGATCCCAGAATGAGCAGTTCTTC.